Below are 22 T cell receptor beta chains sequenced from a single sample in a study of cytomegalovirus exposure and HLA in healthy donors. Primers for the PCR totalled 60 Vbeta and 13 Jbeta. Measured with immunoSEQ multiplex PCR; TCRdb has only the in-frame clones, and not every one. Of about 180,000 clones in the sample, over 75% were seen once. The sequenced material came from PBMCs. The receptors come from a man between 60 and 75 years old in good health and CMV-seronegative.

This clone showed up just once. V is TRBV6-4 and J is TRBJ1-1; unclear D gene. The CDR3 spans 13 residues. V gave up 3 bases and J gave up 1 base, with 6 bases separating them. Germline CDR1 MRHNA, CDR2 SNTAGT. CDR3 DNA sequence: TGTGCCAGCAGTGAGTGGCCGAACACTGAAGCTTTCTTT. Protein product: CASSEWPNTEAFF.

The chain links TRBV6-1 to TRBJ1-2; D perhaps matches TRBD1 (6 bases). The CDR3 contains 13 residues. V lost 5 bases to trimming and J lost 8 bases, with 15 bases between them. In germline, CDR1 is MNHNS, CDR2 SASEGT. The CDR3 DNA reads TGTGCCAGCAGTCCTAGGGGGGGCCGCGGCTACACCTTC. The encoded protein is CASSPRGGRGYTF.

V usage is TRBV5-1 and J usage is TRBJ2-7, with TRBD1 matching 7 bases. V was pared by 4 bases and J by 5 bases, with 6 bases of the junction left unmatched. The CDR3 has 13 residues. The germline V gene has CDR1 SGHRS and CDR2 YFSETQ. CDR3 DNA sequence: TGCGCCAGCAGCACCGGACAGGTACACGAGCAGTACTTC. Translating it yields CASSTGQVHEQYF.

The rearrangement uses TRBV9 and TRBJ2-5; 10 positions match TRBD1. The CDR3 has 16 amino acids. Germline values: CDR1 SGDLS, CDR2 YYNGEE. V was clipped by 2 bases and J by 5 bases; unmatched bases: 9. The CDR3 region has the DNA TGTGCCAGCAGCGTCCCCCGGGACAGGGGCCGGGAGACCCAGTACTTC. It codes for CASSVPRDRGRETQYF.

This chain uses TRBV6-1 with TRBJ2-3; possible D gene TRBD2, 6 bases. With 6 bases removed from V and 0 bases from J, the gap between germline ends came to 13 bases. The CDR3 is 15 residues long. Germline CDR1 is MNHNS and CDR2 is SASEGT. CDR3 in DNA: TGTGCCAGCAGAGACAGCGGGTCTAGCACAGATACGCAGTATTTT. Translated: CASRDSGSSTDTQYF.

The genes are TRBV7-9 and TRBJ1-1; D is perhaps TRBD1 (6 bases). Germline-derived CDR1 and CDR2 are SEHNR and FQNEAQ (reference sequence). Trimming shortened V by 1 base and J by 1 base, and 13 bases separated the two germline ends. The CDR3 has 16 residues. The CDR3 DNA reads TGTGCCAGCAGCTTAGGTTCCGGGACAACGAACACTGAAGCTTTCTTT. This encodes CASSLGSGTTNTEAFF.

There are a few counts of this clone. The chain uses TRBV7-6 and TRBJ2-1, with 16 positions matching TRBD2. This CDR3 spans 17 amino acids. Germline-derived CDR1 and CDR2 are SGHVS and FNYEAQ. V dropped 6 bases and J dropped 5; count of bases not matched to a gene: 7. CDR3 bases: TGTGCCAGCAGTTCCGGGACTAGCGGGGGGGCCGACAATGAGCAGTTCTTC. Its protein product is CASSSGTSGGADNEQFF. Full variable domain (remainder filled in from reference TRBV7-6 and TRBJ2-1): GAGVSQSPRYKVTKRGQDVALRCDPISGHVSLYWYRQALGQGPEFLTYFNYEAQQDKSGLPNDRFSAERPEGSISTLTIQRTEQRDSAMYRCASSSGTSGGADNEQFFGPGTRLTVL.

With regard to this clone: The germline gene is not matched at one end of the junction; a read error may be the cause. This chain links TRBV4-1 with TRBJ1-5; 8 bases map to TRBD1. Germline V gene sequence: CDR1 MGHRA, CDR2 YSYEKL. The CDR3 spans 15 residues. Here the CDR3 DNA reads TGCGCCAGCAGCCCCCAGGACAGGGCAGGGCAGCCCCAGAATTTT. Its protein is CASSPQDRAGQPQNF.

The rearrangement joins TRBV2 to TRBJ2-7; 8 nucleotides agree with TRBD2. J was trimmed by 6 bases and V by 10 bases; bases with no gene match: 11. The germline gives CDR1 SNHLY, CDR2 FYNNEI. The CDR3 extends over 13 amino acids. DNA for the CDR3: TGTGCCACCCGACTAGCCGGGACTAGCGAGCAGTACTTC. Its protein product is CATRLAGTSEQYF.

V usage is TRBV19 and J usage is TRBJ2-6, with 7 bases fitting TRBD1. Germline lookup yields CDR1 LNHDA and CDR2 SQIVND (reference sequence). Germline trimming cut 5 bases from V and 2 bases from J; bases unmatched to any gene: 3. The length of the CDR3 is 15 residues. The CDR3 coding sequence is TGTGCCAGTAGTGTAAGGGGGCCTGGGGCCAACGTCCTGACTTTC. Translation gives CASSVRGPGANVLTF.

A note on this clone: Distinct nucleotide sequences in the sample also encode this CDR3. The rearrangement links TRBV2 to TRBJ1-1; TRBD1 matches at 9 bases. The V and J ends lost 6 bases and 5 bases, in that order; junction bases with no gene match: 4. The CDR3 loop spans 13 amino acids. Germline CDR1 and CDR2: SNHLY and FYNNEI. DNA for the CDR3: TGTGCCAGCAGCGCGGACAGGGGAACTGAAGCTTTCTTT. It is translated as CASSADRGTEAFF.

In its sample, this clone was seen once. The J gene is TRBJ2-5, the V gene TRBV28, with 8 positions matching TRBD1. The end of the DNA is better explained by TRBJ2-7, so the J call may be wrong. The CDR3 is 14 amino acids. The germline gives CDR1 MDHEN, CDR2 SYDVKM. The DNA of the CDR3 is TGTGCCAGCAGTTCCCCGGGACAGGCCTACGAGCAGTACTTC. It translates to CASSSPGQAYEQYF.

This clone was detected once. V usage is TRBV20-1 and J usage is TRBJ1-1, with a possible D match to TRBD1 (5 bases). This CDR3 region has 10 residues. Trimming took 3 bases from V and 8 from J, leaving 7 bases between them. The V gene's germline CDR1 is DFQATT and CDR2 SNEGSKA (reference sequence). In nucleotides, the CDR3 is TGCAGTGCTAGCGCAGGGGAAGCTTTCTTT. Its translation is CSASAGEAFF.

The chain uses TRBV18 and TRBJ1-4; D call uncertain. Germline V gene data show CDR1 as KGHSH and CDR2 as LQKENI. V lost 5 bases to trimming and J lost 7 bases, with 11 bases between them. The CDR3 runs 13 residues. CDR3 protein: CASSSSLGEKLFF. In nucleotides, the CDR3 is TGTGCCAGCTCATCCAGTCTAGGTGAAAAACTGTTTTTT.

This clone was detected only a few times. V usage is TRBV4-1 and J usage is TRBJ2-1; D unresolved. CDR1 MGHRA and CDR2 YSYEKL come from the germline V gene. Trimming took 6 bases from V and 5 from J, leaving 8 bases between them. There are 12 residues in the CDR3. Here the CDR3 DNA reads TGCGCCAGCAGTCGATCGGACAATGAGCAGTTCTTC. Amino acid sequence: CASSRSDNEQFF.

The genes are TRBV6-1 and TRBJ1-5; TRBD1 matches at 8 bases. The junction had 7 bases not matched to a gene; V was cut back by 8 bases and J by 4 bases. The length of the CDR3 is 14 residues. Germline CDR1 and CDR2: MNHNS and SASEGT. CDR3 loop: CASRRTGRNQPQHF. CDR3 nucleotides: TGTGCCAGCCGCCGGACAGGGAGGAATCAGCCCCAGCATTTT.

This clone came up a few times. The V gene is TRBV7-8, the J gene TRBJ1-2; D is unresolved. Germline V gene sequence: CDR1 SGHVS, CDR2 FQNEAQ. V gave up 0 bases and J gave up 7 bases, with 9 bases separating them. The CDR3 sequence is 13 residues long. The CDR3 spells CASSLAERSGYTF. For the CDR3, the DNA is TGTGCCAGCAGCTTAGCGGAAAGGAGTGGCTACACCTTC.

The V gene is TRBV29-1, the J gene TRBJ2-7, with TRBD2 as a possible D gene (5 bases). The CDR3 contains 14 residues. V gave up 4 bases and J gave up 7 bases, with 20 bases separating them. The germline CDR1 and CDR2 sequences are SQVTM and ANQGSEA. The CDR3 is CSVAHGIIVGEQYF. The CDR3 DNA is TGCAGCGTTGCGCACGGGATTATCGTTGGGGAGCAGTACTTC.

The J gene is TRBJ2-7, the V gene TRBV10-3; 8 nucleotides agree with TRBD1. The CDR3 spans 14 residues. Germline CDR1 and CDR2: ENHRY and SYGVKD. Losses at the gene ends were 1 base for V and 4 bases for J; bases not matched to a gene: 3. CDR3 DNA sequence: TGTGCCATCAGTGAGTGGGGGGACAGGTACGAGCAGTACTTC. Amino acid sequence: CAISEWGDRYEQYF.

The chain recombines TRBV28 with TRBJ1-1; the D gene is possibly TRBD1 (6 bases). Trimming removed 6 bases at V and 6 bases at J, with 14 bases between. This CDR3 is built from 13 residues. Looked up from germline, CDR1 is MDHEN and CDR2 is SYDVKM. CDR3 DNA sequence: TGTGCCAGCAGCGCACCGGGACATCCTGAAGCTTTCTTT. Its protein product is CASSAPGHPEAFF.

The chain links TRBV6-5 to TRBJ1-2; maybe TRBD1 (5 bases). V shed 0 bases and J shed 4 bases, with 12 bases lying between them. Germline-derived CDR1 and CDR2 are MNHEY and SVGAGI. The CDR3 consists of 15 residues. CDR3 DNA sequence: TGTGCCAGCAGTTACTCGCAGGGTGAGAGCTATGGCTACACCTTC. It specifies CASSYSQGESYGYTF.

The table lists this clone with a few counts. This chain joins TRBV10-3 and TRBJ2-3; 7 bases fit TRBD2. Looked up from germline, CDR1 is ENHRY and CDR2 is SYGVKD. The CDR3 sequence is 14 residues long. V trimming: 5 bases; J trimming: 3 bases; junction bases outside the gene matches: 5. This CDR3 reads CAISSAGETDTQYF. The CDR3 DNA sequence: TGTGCCATCAGTTCGGCGGGGGAAACAGATACGCAGTATTTT.